This T cell receptor beta chain was sequenced during a study of blood T cell repertoires in COVID-19. For the study at large: The samples span acute and convalescent COVID-19 from the United States, Italy and Spain. T cells, B-cell-depleted T cells, or PBMCs supplied cDNA or gDNA.

As processed by the authors: The authors estimated nucleated cell counts from reference gene primer amplification. Clones were sequenced by immunoSEQ multiplex PCR, and TCRdb holds only the in-frame ones, with some missing. The V and J calls and clone size are taken from that table; D and trimming were inferred from the DNA. Of around 53,000 clones listed, around 76% are singletons. The ends were cut back, 4 bases at V and 2 bases at J, with 12 bases in the middle. The germline V gene has CDR1 LNHDA and CDR2 SQIVND (reference sequence). The CDR3 sequence is 14 residues long. This TCR derives from a man in his fifties or sixties with active or convalescent COVID-19. Input material: peripheral blood. The chain recombines TRBV19 with TRBJ2-7; D unresolved. The chain's CDR3 is CASSRVGLTYEQYF. In DNA, the CDR3 is TGTGCCAGTAGTAGGGTGGGCCTCACCTACGAGCAGTACTTC.